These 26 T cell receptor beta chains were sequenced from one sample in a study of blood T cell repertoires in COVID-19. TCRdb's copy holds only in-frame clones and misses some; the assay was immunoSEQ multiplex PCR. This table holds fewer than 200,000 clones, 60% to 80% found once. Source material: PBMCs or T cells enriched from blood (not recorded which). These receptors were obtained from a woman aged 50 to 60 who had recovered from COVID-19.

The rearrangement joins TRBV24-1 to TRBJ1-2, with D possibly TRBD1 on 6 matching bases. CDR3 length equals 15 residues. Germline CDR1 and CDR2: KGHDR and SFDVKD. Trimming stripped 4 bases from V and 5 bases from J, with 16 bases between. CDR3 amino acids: CATSDAGTLGYGYTF. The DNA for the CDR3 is TGTGCCACCAGTGACGCCGGGACATTGGGGTATGGCTACACCTTC.

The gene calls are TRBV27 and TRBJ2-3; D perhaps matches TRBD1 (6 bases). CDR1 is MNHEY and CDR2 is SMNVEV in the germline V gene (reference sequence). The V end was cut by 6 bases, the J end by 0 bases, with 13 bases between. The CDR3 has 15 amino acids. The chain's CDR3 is CASREGGVSTDTQYF. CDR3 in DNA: TGTGCCAGCAGAGAAGGGGGAGTGAGCACAGATACGCAGTATTTT.

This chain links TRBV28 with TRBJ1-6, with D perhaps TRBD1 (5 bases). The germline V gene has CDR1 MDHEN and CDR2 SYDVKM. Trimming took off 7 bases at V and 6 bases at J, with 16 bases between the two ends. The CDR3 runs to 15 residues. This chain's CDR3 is CASIPGGQGNSPLHF. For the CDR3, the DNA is TGTGCCAGCATTCCCGGTGGGCAGGGTAATTCACCCCTCCACTTT.

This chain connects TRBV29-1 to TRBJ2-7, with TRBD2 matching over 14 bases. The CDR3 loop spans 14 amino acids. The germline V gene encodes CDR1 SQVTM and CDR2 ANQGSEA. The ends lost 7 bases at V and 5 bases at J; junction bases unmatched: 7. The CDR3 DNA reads TGCAGCGCCGCGGGACTAGCGGGAGCTGACGAGCAGTACTTC. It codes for CSAAGLAGADEQYF.

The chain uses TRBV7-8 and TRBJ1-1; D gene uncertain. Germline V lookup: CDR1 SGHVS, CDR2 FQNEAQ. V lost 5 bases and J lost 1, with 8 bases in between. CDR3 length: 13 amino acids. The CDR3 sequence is CASSPLWNTEAFF. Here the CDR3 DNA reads TGTGCCAGCAGCCCTCTCTGGAACACTGAAGCTTTCTTT.

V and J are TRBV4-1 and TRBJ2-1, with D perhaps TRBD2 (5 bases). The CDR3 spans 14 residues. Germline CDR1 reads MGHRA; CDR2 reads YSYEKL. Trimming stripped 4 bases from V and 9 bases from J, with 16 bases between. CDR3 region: CASSLRAAAGEQFF. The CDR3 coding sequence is TGCGCCAGCAGCCTTCGGGCAGCCGCGGGTGAGCAGTTCTTC.

CDR3 DNA: TGCGCCAGCAGCCCCCCCGTTAGGGGCACCGGGGAGCTGTTTTTT. Its translation: CASSPPVRGTGELFF. This chain links TRBV5-1 with TRBJ2-2, with a possible D match to TRBD1 (5 bases). The CDR3 runs to 15 residues. CDR1 SGHRS and CDR2 YFSETQ come from the germline V gene. Between the trimmed V and J ends, which lost 4 bases and 4 bases, there was a span of 14 bases.

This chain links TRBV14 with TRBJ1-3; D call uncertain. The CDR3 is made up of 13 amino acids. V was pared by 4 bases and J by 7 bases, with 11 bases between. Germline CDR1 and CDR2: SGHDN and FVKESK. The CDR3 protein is CASSRYRGNTIYF. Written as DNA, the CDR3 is TGTGCCAGCAGCCGATACAGAGGGAACACCATATATTTT.

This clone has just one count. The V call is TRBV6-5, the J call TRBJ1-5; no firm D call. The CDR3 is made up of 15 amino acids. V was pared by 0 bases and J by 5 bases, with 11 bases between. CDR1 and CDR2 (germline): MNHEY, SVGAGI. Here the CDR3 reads CASSYSQVTYQPQHF. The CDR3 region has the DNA TGTGCCAGCAGTTACTCGCAGGTTACTTATCAGCCCCAGCATTTT.

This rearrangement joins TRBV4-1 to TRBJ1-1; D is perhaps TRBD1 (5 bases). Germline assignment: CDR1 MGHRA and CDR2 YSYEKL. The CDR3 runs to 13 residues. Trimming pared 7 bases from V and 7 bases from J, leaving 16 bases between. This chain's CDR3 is CASTAGGPSEAFF. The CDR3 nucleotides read TGCGCCAGCACCGCGGGGGGTCCGAGTGAAGCTTTCTTT.

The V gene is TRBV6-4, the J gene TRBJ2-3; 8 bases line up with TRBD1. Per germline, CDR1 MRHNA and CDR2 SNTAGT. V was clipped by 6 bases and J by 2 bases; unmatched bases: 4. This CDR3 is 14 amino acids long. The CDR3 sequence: CASSPTGATDTQYF. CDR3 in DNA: TGTGCCAGCAGCCCGACAGGGGCCACAGATACGCAGTATTTT.

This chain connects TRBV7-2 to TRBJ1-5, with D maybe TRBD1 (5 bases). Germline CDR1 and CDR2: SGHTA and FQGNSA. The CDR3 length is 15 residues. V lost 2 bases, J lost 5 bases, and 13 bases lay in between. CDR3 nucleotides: TGTGCCAGCAGCTTATACCGGGGGGAAGATCAGCCCCAGCATTTT. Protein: CASSLYRGEDQPQHF.

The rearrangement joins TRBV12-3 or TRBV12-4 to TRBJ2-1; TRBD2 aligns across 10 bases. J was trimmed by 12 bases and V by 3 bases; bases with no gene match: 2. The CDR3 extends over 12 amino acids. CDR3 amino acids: CASSFVAGGQFF. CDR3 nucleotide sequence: TGTGCCAGCAGTTTTGTAGCGGGAGGGCAGTTCTTC.

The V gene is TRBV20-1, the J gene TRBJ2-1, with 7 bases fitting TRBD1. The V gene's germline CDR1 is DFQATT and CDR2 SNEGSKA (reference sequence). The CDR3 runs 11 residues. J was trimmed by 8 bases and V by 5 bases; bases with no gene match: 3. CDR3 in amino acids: CSAATGHEQFF. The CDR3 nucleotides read TGCAGTGCTGCGACAGGGCATGAGCAGTTCTTC.

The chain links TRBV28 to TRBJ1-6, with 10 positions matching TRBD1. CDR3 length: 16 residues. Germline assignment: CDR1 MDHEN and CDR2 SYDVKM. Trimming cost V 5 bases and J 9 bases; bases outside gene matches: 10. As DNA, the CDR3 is TGTGCCAGCAGTCTGGAGTTGGGGACAGGGGTTTCACCCCTCCACTTT. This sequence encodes CASSLELGTGVSPLHF.

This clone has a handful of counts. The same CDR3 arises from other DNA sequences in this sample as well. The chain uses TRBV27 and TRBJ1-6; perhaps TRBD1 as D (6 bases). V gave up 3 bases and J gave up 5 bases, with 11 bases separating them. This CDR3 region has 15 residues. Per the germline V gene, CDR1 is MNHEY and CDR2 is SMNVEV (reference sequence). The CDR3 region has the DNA TGTGCCAGCAGTTTTCAGGGGCGGGATAATTCACCCCTCCACTTT. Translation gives CASSFQGRDNSPLHF.

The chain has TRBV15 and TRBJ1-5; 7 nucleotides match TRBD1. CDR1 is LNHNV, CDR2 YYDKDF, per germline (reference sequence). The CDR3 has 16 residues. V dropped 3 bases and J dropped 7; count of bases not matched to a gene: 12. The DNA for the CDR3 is TGTGCCACCAGCAGCCCTTTACAGGGGAGAGACCAGCCCCAGCATTTT. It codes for CATSSPLQGRDQPQHF. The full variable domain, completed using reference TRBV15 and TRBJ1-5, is DAMVIQNPRYQVTQFGKPVTLSCSQTLNHNVMYWYQQKSSQAPKLLFHYYDKDFNNEADTPDNFQSRRPNTSFCFLDIRSPGLGDTAMYLCATSSPLQGRDQPQHFGDGTRLSIL.

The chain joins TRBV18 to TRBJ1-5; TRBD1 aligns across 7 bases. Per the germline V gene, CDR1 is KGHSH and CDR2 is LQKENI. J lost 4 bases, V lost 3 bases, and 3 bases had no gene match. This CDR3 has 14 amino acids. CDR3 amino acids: CASSPGTENQPQHF. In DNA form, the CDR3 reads TGTGCCAGCTCACCCGGGACAGAGAATCAGCCCCAGCATTTT.

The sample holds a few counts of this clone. Here the CDR3 reads CSVSTRYEQYF. In nucleotides, the CDR3 is TGCAGCGTTAGCACCCGCTACGAGCAGTACTTC. The V gene is TRBV29-1, the J gene TRBJ2-7, with D hard to call. Deletions cut 5 bases from V and 3 bases from J, with 8 bases between. Germline loops: CDR1 SQVTM, CDR2 ANQGSEA. The CDR3 spans 11 residues.

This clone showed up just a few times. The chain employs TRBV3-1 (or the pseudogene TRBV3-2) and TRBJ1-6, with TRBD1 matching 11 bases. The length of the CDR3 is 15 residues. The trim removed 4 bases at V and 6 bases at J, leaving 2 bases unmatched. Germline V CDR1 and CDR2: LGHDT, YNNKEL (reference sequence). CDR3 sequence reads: CASSPDRGLNSPLHF. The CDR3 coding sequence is TGTGCCAGCAGCCCGGACAGGGGGCTTAATTCACCCCTCCACTTT.

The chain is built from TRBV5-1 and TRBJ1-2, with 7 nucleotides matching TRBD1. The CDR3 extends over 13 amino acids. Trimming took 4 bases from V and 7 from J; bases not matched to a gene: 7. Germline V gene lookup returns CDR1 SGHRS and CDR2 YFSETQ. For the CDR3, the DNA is TGCGCCAGCAGCACAGGGGCATTAGGTGGCTACACCTTC. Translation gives CASSTGALGGYTF.

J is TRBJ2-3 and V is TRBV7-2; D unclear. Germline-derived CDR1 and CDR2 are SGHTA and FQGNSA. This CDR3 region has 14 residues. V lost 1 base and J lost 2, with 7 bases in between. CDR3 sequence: CASSLEYYTDTQYF. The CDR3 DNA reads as TGTGCCAGCAGCTTAGAGTACTACACAGATACGCAGTATTTT.

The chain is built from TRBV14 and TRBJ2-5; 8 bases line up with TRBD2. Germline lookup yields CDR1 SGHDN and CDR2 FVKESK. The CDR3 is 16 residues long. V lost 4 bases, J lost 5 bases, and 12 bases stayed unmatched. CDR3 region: CASSPTEGGRRETQYF. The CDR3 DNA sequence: TGTGCCAGCAGCCCAACTGAGGGCGGGAGGCGGGAGACCCAGTACTTC.

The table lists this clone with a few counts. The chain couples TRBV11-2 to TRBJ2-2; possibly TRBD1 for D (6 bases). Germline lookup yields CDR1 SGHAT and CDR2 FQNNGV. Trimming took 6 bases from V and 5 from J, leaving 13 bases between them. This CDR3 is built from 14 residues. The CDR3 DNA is TGTGCCAGCAGGATTAACAGGGTTACCGGGGAGCTGTTTTTT. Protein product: CASRINRVTGELFF.

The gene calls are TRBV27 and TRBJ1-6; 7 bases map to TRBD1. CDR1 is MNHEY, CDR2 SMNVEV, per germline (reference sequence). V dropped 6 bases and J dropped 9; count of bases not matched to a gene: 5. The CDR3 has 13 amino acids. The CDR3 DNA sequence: TGTGCCAGCAGAGATGACAGGGTTTCACCCCTCCACTTT. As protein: CASRDDRVSPLHF.

The chain's CDR3 is CASYGREDRGEKLFF. In nucleotides, the CDR3 is TGTGCCAGCTATGGCCGCGAGGACAGAGGTGAAAAACTGTTTTTT. V gene TRBV2 combines with J gene TRBJ1-4, with D possibly TRBD1 on 6 matching bases. The CDR3 extends over 15 amino acids. The V gene's germline CDR1 is SNHLY and CDR2 FYNNEI. Trimming took off 8 bases at V and 7 bases at J, with 20 bases between the two ends.